This passage covers 22 T cell receptor beta chains from one sample sequenced in a study of monozygotic twins with inflammatory bowel disease (dated by TCRdb to the late 2010s). The method behind the library was 5' RACE. Data came from an Illumina HiSeq 2500. Following TCRdb reprocessing, every CDR3 protein sequence forms one entry, and DNA is not provided. Per the sample table, the count is some 200,000 distinct CDR3 sequences. The ten biggest clones cover roughly 7.5% of the sample. The sample comprised blood. All receptors derive from a human donor with ulcerative colitis or Crohn's disease, or a healthy co-twin of an affected twin (not recorded which).

The rearrangement links TRBV5-1 to TRBJ2-1; TCRdb reports TRBD2, a call that lacks DNA to check it against. CDR1 SGHRS and CDR2 YFSETQ come from the germline V gene. This CDR3 has 17 residues. The chain's CDR3 is CASSLGLRPSEVNEQFF.

The rearrangement uses TRBV6-1 and TRBJ1-4. The germline gives CDR1 MNHNS, CDR2 SASEGT. The CDR3 is 13 residues long. The CDR3 is CASRGIANEKLFF.

The J gene is TRBJ2-5, the V gene TRBV4-3; TCRdb returns TRBD1, unconfirmable since there is no DNA. Per germline, CDR1 LGHNA and CDR2 YSLEER. The CDR3 extends over 15 amino acids. The CDR3 protein is CASSQDPGGWETQYF.

J is TRBJ2-7 and V is TRBV29-1; the D gene TCRdb calls, TRBD2, cannot be checked with no DNA. Germline CDR1 is SQVTM and CDR2 is ANQGSEA. This CDR3 contains 14 residues. This chain's CDR3 is CSVASGLASYEQYF.

The rearrangement links TRBV20-1 to TRBJ1-1; checking the TCRdb D call of TRBD1 is not possible without DNA. The CDR3 has 17 amino acids. CDR1 DFQATT and CDR2 SNEGSKA come from the germline V gene (reference sequence). The CDR3 here is CSARSSRDRGLYTEAFF.

The chain has TRBV5-6 and TRBJ2-1; TCRdb gives TRBD2 as the D gene, but with no DNA this cannot be confirmed. Per the germline V gene, CDR1 is SGHDT and CDR2 is YYEEEE. CDR3 length: 15 residues. This chain's CDR3 is CASSFRDYKYNEQFF. The entire variable domain, with the rest obtained from reference TRBV5-6 and TRBJ2-1, is as follows: DAGVTQSPTHLIKTRGQQVTLRCSPKSGHDTVSWYQQALGQGPQFIFQYYEEEERQRGNFPDRFSGHQFPNYSSELNVNALLLGDSALYLCASSFRDYKYNEQFFGPGTRLTVL.

CDR3 sequence: CASSYYGSQETQYF. The gene calls are TRBV5-1 and TRBJ2-5. CDR1 and CDR2 from the germline V gene are SGHRS and YFSETQ. The CDR3 covers 14 residues. Looking up the rest from reference TRBV5-1 and TRBJ2-5 gives the full variable domain: KAGVTQTPRYLIKTRGQQVTLSCSPISGHRSVSWYQQTPGQGLQFLFEYFSETQRNKGNFPGRFSGRQFSNSRSEMNVSTLELGDSALYLCASSYYGSQETQYFGPGTRLLVL.

The rearrangement joins TRBV7-9 to TRBJ2-2; TCRdb proposes TRBD1, but this gene call is untestable without DNA. Germline V lookup: CDR1 SEHNR, CDR2 FQNEAQ (reference sequence). The CDR3 sequence is 15 residues long. The CDR3 loop is CASSSLGTPTGELFF.

The chain employs TRBV5-1 and TRBJ2-5. The V gene's germline CDR1 is SGHRS and CDR2 YFSETQ. This CDR3 region has 14 residues. The CDR3 sequence: CASSLEGSQETQYF.

The chain carries TRBV4-2 and TRBJ1-2; TCRdb outputs TRBD1, but without DNA this stays unchecked. The germline gives CDR1 LGHNA, CDR2 YNFKEQ. The CDR3 spans 15 residues. The CDR3 sequence is CASSQDLTEVYGYTF.

J is TRBJ1-3 and V is TRBV5-5. This CDR3 region has 14 residues. Per the germline V gene, CDR1 is SGHKS and CDR2 is YYEKEE (reference sequence). Here the CDR3 reads CASSSGRSGNTIYF.

The chain combines TRBV25-1 with TRBJ2-3; the TCRdb D gene call, TRBD2, has no DNA to confirm it. Germline V gives CDR1 MGHDK, CDR2 SYGVNS. The CDR3 covers 14 residues. The CDR3 loop is CASGVAGGTDTQYF.

The V call is TRBV29-1, the J call TRBJ1-2; with no DNA, the TCRdb D assignment of TRBD1 cannot be verified. CDR1 and CDR2 (germline): SQVTM, ANQGSEA. The CDR3 is 11 residues long. The CDR3 sequence: CSGGWGDGYTF.

The rearrangement joins TRBV20-1 to TRBJ2-7; no DNA is available, so the TRBD2 call from TCRdb remains unchecked. Germline V gene lookup returns CDR1 DFQATT and CDR2 SNEGSKA (reference sequence). CDR3 length equals 13 residues. The CDR3 loop is CSASPGLGYEQYF.

The chain has TRBV3-1 and TRBJ1-1. This CDR3 is built from 11 residues. Germline loops: CDR1 LGHDT, CDR2 YNNKEL (reference sequence). CDR3: CASSQKQTEFF.

This rearrangement joins TRBV11-2 to TRBJ2-3; TCRdb lists TRBD1, though no DNA is available to test this call. Germline V gene data show CDR1 as SGHAT and CDR2 as FQNNGV. CDR3 length: 16 residues. This chain's CDR3 is CASSSQGAGAGDTQYF.

The chain is built from TRBV30 and TRBJ2-1; TCRdb proposes TRBD2, but this gene call is untestable without DNA. CDR3 length equals 14 residues. Germline V gene sequence: CDR1 GTSNPN, CDR2 SVGIG (reference sequence). The CDR3 spells CAWGLAGVYNEQFF.

The genes are TRBV11-2 and TRBJ2-5; TCRdb returns TRBD1, unconfirmable since there is no DNA. The length of the CDR3 is 15 residues. The V gene's germline CDR1 is SGHAT and CDR2 FQNNGV. The CDR3 sequence: CASSPGTGGQETQYF.

V is TRBV12-3 or TRBV12-4 and J is TRBJ1-2; TCRdb names TRBD1, which stays unverified in the absence of DNA. The CDR3 is 16 amino acids. The chain's CDR3 is CASSSGQGYGENGYTF.

This chain connects TRBV18 to TRBJ2-1; TCRdb designates TRBD2, a call that cannot be tested without DNA. Germline V CDR1 and CDR2: KGHSH, LQKENI. The CDR3 covers 17 residues. The CDR3 is CASSPPRALLRNNEQFF.

This chain uses TRBV29-1 with TRBJ1-1. From germline, CDR1 is SQVTM and CDR2 ANQGSEA. This CDR3 is built from 11 residues. CDR3 sequence reads: CSVEGDREAFF. Drawing the rest from reference TRBV29-1 and TRBJ1-1, the complete variable domain is SAVISQKPSRDICQRGTSLTIQCQVDSQVTMMFWYRQQPGQSLTLIATANQGSEATYESGFVIDKFPISRPNLTFSTLTVSNMSPEDSSIYLCSVEGDREAFFGQGTRLTVV.

CDR3 sequence reads: CASSLMGRNGYGYTF. V gene TRBV3-1 combines with J gene TRBJ1-2; lacking DNA, the TRBD1 call made by TCRdb goes unchecked. CDR3 size: 15 residues. CDR1 and CDR2 from the germline V gene are LGHDT and YNNKEL (reference sequence).